The sequence of this TCR beta chain was determined in a study of blood T cell repertoires in COVID-19. Turning to the study itself: The study drew acute and convalescent COVID-19 samples from the United States, Italy and Spain. The analysed material was cDNA or gDNA that came from T cells, B-cell-depleted T cells, or PBMCs.

Original analysis: Reference gene primer amplification gave estimated nucleated cell counts. Sequencing was performed with immunoSEQ multiplex PCR; in TCRdb, only in-frame clones are kept and a portion is missing. That table gives V, J and clone size, and the DNA gave D and trimming. The repertoire consists of around 85,000 clones, with around 91% occurring once and the leading ten covering about 4.3%. The CDR3 runs 15 residues. Germline values: CDR1 SGHRS, CDR2 YFSETQ. The V gene end was trimmed by 4 bases and the J gene end by 1 base; junction bases not matched to a gene: 6. Sequencing was carried out using peripheral blood. The sequence derives from a woman older than 75 with active or convalescent COVID-19. This sequence joins TRBV5-1 and TRBJ2-7, with 9 bases matching TRBD1. CDR3 nucleotide sequence: TGCGCCAGCAGCCGAGCGGGGACAGGGTCCTACGAGCAGTACTTC. Protein product: CASSRAGTGSYEQYF.